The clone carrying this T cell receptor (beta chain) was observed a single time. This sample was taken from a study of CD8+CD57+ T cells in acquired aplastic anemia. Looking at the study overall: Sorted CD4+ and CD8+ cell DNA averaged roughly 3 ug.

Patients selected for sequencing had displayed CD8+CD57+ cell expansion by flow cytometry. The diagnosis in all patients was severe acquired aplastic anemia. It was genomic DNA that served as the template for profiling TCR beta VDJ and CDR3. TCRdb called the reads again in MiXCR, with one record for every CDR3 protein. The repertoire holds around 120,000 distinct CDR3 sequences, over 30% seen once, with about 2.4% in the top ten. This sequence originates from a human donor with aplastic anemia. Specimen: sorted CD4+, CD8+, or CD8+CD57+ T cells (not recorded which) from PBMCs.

This CDR3 reads CAISEFVAGGTGDTQYF. The CDR3, as DNA: TGTGCCATCAGTGAGTTCGTAGCGGGGGGGACCGGGGATACGCAGTATTTT. The rearrangement joins TRBV10-3 to TRBJ2-3; the match to TRBD2 covers 11 bases. Unmatched junction bases numbered 9, after V lost 1 base and J lost 6 bases. The CDR3 is 17 residues long. Germline loops: CDR1 ENHRY, CDR2 SYGVKD.